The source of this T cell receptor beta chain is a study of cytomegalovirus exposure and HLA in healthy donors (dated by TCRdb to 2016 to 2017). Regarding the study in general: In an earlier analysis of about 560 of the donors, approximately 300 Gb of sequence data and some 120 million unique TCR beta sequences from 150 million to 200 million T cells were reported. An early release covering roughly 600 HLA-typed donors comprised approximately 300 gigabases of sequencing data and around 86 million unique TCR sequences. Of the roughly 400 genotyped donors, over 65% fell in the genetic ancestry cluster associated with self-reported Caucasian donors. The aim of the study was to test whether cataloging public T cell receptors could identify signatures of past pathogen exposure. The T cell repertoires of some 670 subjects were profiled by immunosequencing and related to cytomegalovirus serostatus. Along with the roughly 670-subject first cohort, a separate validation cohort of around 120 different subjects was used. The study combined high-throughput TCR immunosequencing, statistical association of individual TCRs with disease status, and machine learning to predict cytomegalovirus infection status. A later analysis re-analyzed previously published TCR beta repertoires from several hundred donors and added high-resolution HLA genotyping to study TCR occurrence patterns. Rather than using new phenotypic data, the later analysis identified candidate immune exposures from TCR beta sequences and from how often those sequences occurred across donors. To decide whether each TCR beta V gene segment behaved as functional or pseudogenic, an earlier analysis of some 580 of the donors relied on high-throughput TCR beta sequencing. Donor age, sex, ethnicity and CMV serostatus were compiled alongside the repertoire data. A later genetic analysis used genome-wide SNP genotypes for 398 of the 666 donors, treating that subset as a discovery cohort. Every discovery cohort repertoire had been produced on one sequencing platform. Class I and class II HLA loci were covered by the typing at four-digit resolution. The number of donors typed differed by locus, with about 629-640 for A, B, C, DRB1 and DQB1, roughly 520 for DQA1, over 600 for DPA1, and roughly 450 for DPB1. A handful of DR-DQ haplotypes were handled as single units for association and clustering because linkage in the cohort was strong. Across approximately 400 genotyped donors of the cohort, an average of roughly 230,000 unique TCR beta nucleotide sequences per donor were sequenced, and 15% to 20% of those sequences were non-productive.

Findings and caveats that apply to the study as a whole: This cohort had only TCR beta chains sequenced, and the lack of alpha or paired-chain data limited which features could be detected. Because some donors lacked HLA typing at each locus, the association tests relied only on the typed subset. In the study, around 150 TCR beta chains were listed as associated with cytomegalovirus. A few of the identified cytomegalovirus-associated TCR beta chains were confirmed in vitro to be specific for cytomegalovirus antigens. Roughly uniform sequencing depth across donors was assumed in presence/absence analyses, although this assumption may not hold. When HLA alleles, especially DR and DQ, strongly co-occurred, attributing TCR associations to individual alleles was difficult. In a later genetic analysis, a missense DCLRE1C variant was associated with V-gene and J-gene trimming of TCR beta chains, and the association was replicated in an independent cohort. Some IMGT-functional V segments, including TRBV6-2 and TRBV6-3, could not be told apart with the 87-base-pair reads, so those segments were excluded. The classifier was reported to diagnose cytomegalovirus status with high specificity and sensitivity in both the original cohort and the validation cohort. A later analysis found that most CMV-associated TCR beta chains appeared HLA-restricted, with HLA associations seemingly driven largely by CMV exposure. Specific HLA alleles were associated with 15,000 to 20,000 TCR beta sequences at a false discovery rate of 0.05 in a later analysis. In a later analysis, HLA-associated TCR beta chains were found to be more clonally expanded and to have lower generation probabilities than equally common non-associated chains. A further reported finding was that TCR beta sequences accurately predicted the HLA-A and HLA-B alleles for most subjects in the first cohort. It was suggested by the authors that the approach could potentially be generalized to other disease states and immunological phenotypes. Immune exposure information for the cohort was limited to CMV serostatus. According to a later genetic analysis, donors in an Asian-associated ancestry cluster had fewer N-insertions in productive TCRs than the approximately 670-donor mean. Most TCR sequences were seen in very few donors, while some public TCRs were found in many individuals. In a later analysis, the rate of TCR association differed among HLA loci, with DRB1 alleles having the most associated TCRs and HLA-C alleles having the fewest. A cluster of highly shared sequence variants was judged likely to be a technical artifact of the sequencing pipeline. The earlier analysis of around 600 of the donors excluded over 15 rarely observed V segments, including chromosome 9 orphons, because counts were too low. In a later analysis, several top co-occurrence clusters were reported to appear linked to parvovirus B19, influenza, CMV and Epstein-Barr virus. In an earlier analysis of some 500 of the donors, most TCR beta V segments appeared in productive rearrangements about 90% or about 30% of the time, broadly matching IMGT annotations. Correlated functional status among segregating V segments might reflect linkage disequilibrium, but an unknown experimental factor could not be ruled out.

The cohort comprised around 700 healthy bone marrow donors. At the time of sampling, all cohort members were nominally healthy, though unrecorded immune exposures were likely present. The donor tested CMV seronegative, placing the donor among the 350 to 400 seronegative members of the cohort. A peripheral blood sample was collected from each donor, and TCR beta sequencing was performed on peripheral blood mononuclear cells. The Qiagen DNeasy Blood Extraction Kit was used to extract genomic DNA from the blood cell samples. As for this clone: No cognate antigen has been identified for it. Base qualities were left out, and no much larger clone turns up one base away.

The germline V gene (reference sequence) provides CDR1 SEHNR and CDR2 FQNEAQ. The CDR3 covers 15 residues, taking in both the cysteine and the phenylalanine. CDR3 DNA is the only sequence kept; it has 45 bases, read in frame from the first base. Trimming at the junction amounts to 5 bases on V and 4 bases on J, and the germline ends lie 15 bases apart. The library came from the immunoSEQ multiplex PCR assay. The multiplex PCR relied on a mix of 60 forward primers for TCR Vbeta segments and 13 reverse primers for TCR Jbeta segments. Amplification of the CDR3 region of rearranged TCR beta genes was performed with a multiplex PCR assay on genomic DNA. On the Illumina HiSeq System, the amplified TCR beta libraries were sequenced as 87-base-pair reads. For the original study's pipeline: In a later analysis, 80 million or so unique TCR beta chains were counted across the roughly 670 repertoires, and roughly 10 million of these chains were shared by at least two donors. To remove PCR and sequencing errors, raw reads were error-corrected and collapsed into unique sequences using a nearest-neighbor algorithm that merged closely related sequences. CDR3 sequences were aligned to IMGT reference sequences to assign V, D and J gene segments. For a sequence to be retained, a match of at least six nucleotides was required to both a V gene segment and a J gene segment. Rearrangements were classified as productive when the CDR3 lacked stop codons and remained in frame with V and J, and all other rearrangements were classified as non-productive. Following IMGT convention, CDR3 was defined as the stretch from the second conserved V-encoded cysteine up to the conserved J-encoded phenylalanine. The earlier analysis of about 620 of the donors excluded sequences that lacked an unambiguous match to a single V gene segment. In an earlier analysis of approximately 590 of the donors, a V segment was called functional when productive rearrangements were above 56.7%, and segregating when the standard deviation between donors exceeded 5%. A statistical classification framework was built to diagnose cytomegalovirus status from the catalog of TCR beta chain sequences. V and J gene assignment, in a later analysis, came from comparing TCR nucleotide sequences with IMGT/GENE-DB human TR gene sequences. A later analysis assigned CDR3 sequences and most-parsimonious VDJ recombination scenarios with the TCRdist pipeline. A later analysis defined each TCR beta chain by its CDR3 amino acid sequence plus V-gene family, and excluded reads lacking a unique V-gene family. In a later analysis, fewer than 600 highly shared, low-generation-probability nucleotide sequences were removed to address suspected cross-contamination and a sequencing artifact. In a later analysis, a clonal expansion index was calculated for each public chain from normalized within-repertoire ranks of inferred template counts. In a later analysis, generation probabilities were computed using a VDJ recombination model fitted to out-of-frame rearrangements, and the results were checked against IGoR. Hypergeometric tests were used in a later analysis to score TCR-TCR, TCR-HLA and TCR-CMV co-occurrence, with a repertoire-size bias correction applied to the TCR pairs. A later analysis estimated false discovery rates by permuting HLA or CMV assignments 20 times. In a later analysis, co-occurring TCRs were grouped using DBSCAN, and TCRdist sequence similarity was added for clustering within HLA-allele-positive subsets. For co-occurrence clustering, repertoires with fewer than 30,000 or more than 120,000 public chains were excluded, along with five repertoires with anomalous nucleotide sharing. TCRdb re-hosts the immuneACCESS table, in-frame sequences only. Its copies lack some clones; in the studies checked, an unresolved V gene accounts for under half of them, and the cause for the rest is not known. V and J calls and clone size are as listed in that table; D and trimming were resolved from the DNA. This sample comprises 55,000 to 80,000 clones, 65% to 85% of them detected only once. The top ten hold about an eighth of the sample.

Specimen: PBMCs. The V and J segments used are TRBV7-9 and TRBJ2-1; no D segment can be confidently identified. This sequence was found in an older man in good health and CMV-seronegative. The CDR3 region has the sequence CASSTHGSAYNEQFF. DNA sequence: TGTGCCAGCAGCACCCATGGCTCCGCTTACAATGAGCAGTTCTTC.